Listed here are 17 T cell receptor beta chains from one sample, sequenced in a study of blood T cell repertoires in COVID-19. The method was immunoSEQ multiplex PCR; TCRdb's version includes in-frame clones alone and lacks a portion of them. The table shows roughly 55,000 clones, with 65% to 80% occurring only once. The sequenced material came from peripheral blood. These receptors were collected from a human donor with active or convalescent COVID-19. The donor label of this sample is uncertain.

This chain joins TRBV29-1 and TRBJ2-7; D is possibly TRBD1 (6 bases). Germline CDR1 SQVTM, CDR2 ANQGSEA. With 6 bases removed from V and 6 bases from J, the gap between germline ends came to 15 bases. The length of the CDR3 is 12 residues. The CDR3 DNA reads as TGCAGCGTCACAGGGCGGGTCGGCGAGCAGTACTTC. Encoded protein: CSVTGRVGEQYF.

The chain is built from TRBV5-5 and TRBJ2-1; D possibly corresponds to TRBD1 (6 bases). This CDR3 is built from 12 residues. Germline CDR1 SGHKS, CDR2 YYEKEE (reference sequence). The V and J ends lost 4 bases and 5 bases respectively, with 7 bases between them. The CDR3: CASSTGNNEQFF. In nucleotides, the CDR3 is TGTGCCAGCAGCACAGGGAACAATGAGCAGTTCTTC.

The J gene is TRBJ1-2, the V gene TRBV6-5; D is unresolved. Germline lookup yields CDR1 MNHEY and CDR2 SVGAGI. With 5 bases removed from V and 6 bases from J, the gap between germline ends came to 16 bases. This CDR3 has 14 amino acids. CDR3 nucleotide sequence: TGTGCCAGCAGTACCATGGGCCAGTGGGATGGCTACACCTTC. Its translation: CASSTMGQWDGYTF.

This clone was picked up one time. Distinct nucleotide sequences in the sample also encode this CDR3. The chain is built from TRBV9 and TRBJ2-1; a possible D gene is TRBD2 (5 bases). Trimming took off 0 bases at V and 1 base at J, with 5 bases between the two ends. CDR3 size: 14 residues. The germline V gene encodes CDR1 SGDLS and CDR2 YYNGEE. The CDR3 region is CASSVAGSYNEQFF. CDR3 nucleotides: TGTGCCAGCAGCGTAGCGGGGTCCTACAATGAGCAGTTCTTC. The entire variable domain, with the rest obtained from reference TRBV9 and TRBJ2-1, is as follows: DSGVTQTPKHLITATGQRVTLRCSPRSGDLSVYWYQQSLDQGLQFLIQYYNGEERAKGNILERFSAQQFPDLHSELNLSSLELGDSALYFCASSVAGSYNEQFFGPGTRLTVL.

The chain combines TRBV7-9 with TRBJ2-7, with 8 bases fitting TRBD2. Looked up from germline, CDR1 is SEHNR and CDR2 is FQNEAQ (reference sequence). Losses at the gene ends were 1 base for V and 0 bases for J; bases not matched to a gene: 5. The CDR3 spans 16 residues. This CDR3 reads CASSLDVAGSSYEQYF. DNA for the CDR3: TGTGCCAGCAGCTTAGATGTAGCGGGAAGCTCCTACGAGCAGTACTTC.

This chain connects TRBV6-5 to TRBJ1-5; possible D gene TRBD1, 6 bases. The germline gives CDR1 MNHEY, CDR2 SVGAGI. Trimming removed 5 bases from V and 1 base from J, with 9 bases in between. The CDR3 is made up of 14 amino acids. CDR3 nucleotides: TGTGCCAGCAGTCGACAGGTCAGCAATCAGCCCCAGCATTTT. Encoded protein: CASSRQVSNQPQHF.

Comments on this clone: The junction departs from germline at one end; a sequencing error may be responsible. The chain combines TRBV6-5 with TRBJ1-5, with 10 bases aligning to TRBD1. Germline V gene lookup returns CDR1 MNHEY and CDR2 SVGAGI. This CDR3 spans 14 amino acids. The CDR3 loop reads CASSYRDRGSAIFF. The CDR3 DNA is TGTGCCAGCAGTTACCGGGACAGGGGCTCAGCCATTTTTTTT.

The chain recombines TRBV10-3 with TRBJ2-3; 8 bases are a match to TRBD2. The V gene end was trimmed by 9 bases and the J gene end by 3 bases; junction bases not matched to a gene: 8. Germline V gene lookup returns CDR1 ENHRY and CDR2 SYGVKD. CDR3 length: 14 residues. CDR3 residues: CAIKPGLDTDTQYF. As DNA, the CDR3 is TGTGCCATTAAACCGGGACTAGATACAGATACGCAGTATTTT.

The chain uses TRBV11-3 and TRBJ2-7; D is unclear. Deletions cut 0 bases from V and 6 bases from J, with 9 bases between. This CDR3 comprises 13 residues. Germline CDR1 and CDR2: SGHNT and YENEEA. As DNA, the CDR3 is TGTGCCAGCAGCTTAGATTATCAGCGCGAGCAGTACTTC. It encodes CASSLDYQREQYF. The whole variable domain, remainder taken from reference TRBV11-3 and TRBJ2-7, is EAGVVQSPRYKIIEKKQPVAFWCNPISGHNTLYWYLQNLGQGPELLIRYENEEAVDDSQLPKDRFSAERLKGVDSTLKIQPAELGDSAVYLCASSLDYQREQYFGPGTRLTVT.

On this clone: This CDR3 is also generated by other DNA sequences in the sample. This chain links TRBV27 with TRBJ1-5; TRBD1 agrees at 8 bases. The trim removed 6 bases at V and 1 base at J, leaving 5 bases unmatched. CDR1 is MNHEY and CDR2 is SMNVEV in the germline V gene (reference sequence). This CDR3 is 15 amino acids long. CDR3 sequence (DNA): TGTGCCAGCAGCCTCGGACAGGGAAGCAATCAGCCCCAGCATTTT. Amino acid sequence: CASSLGQGSNQPQHF.

The V and J genes are TRBV5-1 and TRBJ2-7; 8 nucleotides agree with TRBD1. Germline assignment: CDR1 SGHRS and CDR2 YFSETQ. The CDR3 is 14 residues long. Germline trimming cut 4 bases from V and 5 bases from J; bases unmatched to any gene: 8. This chain's CDR3 is CASSPRQGFNEQYF. CDR3 nucleotides: TGCGCCAGCAGCCCGAGACAGGGGTTTAACGAGCAGTACTTC.

The J gene is TRBJ2-2, the V gene TRBV7-2, with 7 bases fitting TRBD1. This CDR3 has 13 residues. Per germline, CDR1 SGHTA and CDR2 FQGNSA. Germline trimming cut 7 bases from V and 8 bases from J; bases unmatched to any gene: 7. The CDR3 sequence is CASTRDRAGELFF. The CDR3 DNA is TGTGCCAGCACCCGAGACAGGGCTGGGGAGCTGTTTTTT.

To note about this clone: This sample includes further DNA sequences coding for the same CDR3. The chain couples TRBV7-3 to TRBJ2-3, with 14 bases that match TRBD2. J gave up 7 bases and V 2 bases, and 5 bases lay outside the gene matches. This CDR3 comprises 16 residues. CDR1 SGHTA and CDR2 FQGTGA come from the germline V gene. The CDR3 DNA sequence: TGTGCCAGCAGCTTACAGGGGACTAGCGGGGGCAATACGCAGTATTTT. Encoded protein: CASSLQGTSGGNTQYF.

The chain employs TRBV4-2 and TRBJ1-5, with TRBD1 matching 9 bases. The trim removed 5 bases at V and 4 bases at J, leaving 3 bases unmatched. CDR3 length equals 14 residues. Germline lookup yields CDR1 LGHNA and CDR2 YNFKEQ. The CDR3 region has the DNA TGTGCCAGCAGCTTGACAGGGGGAAATCAGCCCCAGCATTTT. This sequence encodes CASSLTGGNQPQHF.

The CDR3 reads CASSELAGGTTDTQYF. CDR3 nucleotides: TGTGCCAGCAGTGAACTGGCGGGAGGAACCACAGATACGCAGTATTTT. The V gene is TRBV6-1, the J gene TRBJ2-3; TRBD2 aligns across 8 bases. Germline CDR1 and CDR2: MNHNS and SASEGT. This CDR3 contains 16 residues. J gave up 2 bases and V 2 bases, and 6 bases lay outside the gene matches.

The CDR3: CAISADWVSEQFF. CDR3 bases: TGTGCCATTTCGGCGGACTGGGTCAGTGAGCAGTTCTTC. This chain links TRBV27 with TRBJ2-1; a weak D match, TRBD2 (5 bases). The germline V gene has CDR1 MNHEY and CDR2 SMNVEV (reference sequence). V gave up 10 bases and J gave up 9 bases, with 19 bases separating them. This CDR3 is 13 amino acids long.

The chain carries TRBV4-1 and TRBJ2-5; D is ambiguous. CDR1 is MGHRA, CDR2 YSYEKL, per germline. V was pared by 6 bases and J by 0 bases, with 17 bases between. The CDR3 has 16 residues. The CDR3 DNA is TGCGCCAGCAGACCCTTGGCGGAATACTACCAAGAGACCCAGTACTTC. This encodes CASRPLAEYYQETQYF.